This T cell receptor beta chain was observed in a study of regulatory T cells in long-lasting Graves disease. This clonotype has just a few counts. Time point: persistent/refractory GD, antithyroid drugs over 5 years with positive TRAb. PBMCs were the source of the RNA used for TCR sequencing. American Thyroid Association guidelines defined Graves' disease diagnosis. From each patient, roughly 10 milliliters of peripheral blood was drawn and collected into an EDTA anticoagulant tube. V lost 3 bases to trimming and J lost 5 bases; unmatched junction nucleotides: 5. The CDR3 has 13 amino acids. CDR1 and CDR2 from the germline V gene are SGHRS and YFSETQ. Construction of the TCR beta libraries employed iRepertoire HTBI primers in conjunction with Arm-PCR of CDR3 regions. One entry per CDR3 protein results from TCRdb running MiXCR on the multiplex PCR reads. The sample shows around 430,000 distinct CDR3 sequences, roughly 23% of them seen only once.

The TCR sequence derives from a female donor with Graves disease. Source: peripheral blood mononuclear cells (PBMCs), taken when the disease was refractory, from a patient treated with antithyroid drugs. The gene calls are TRBV5-1 and TRBJ2-7; 7 bases align to TRBD1. In DNA form, the CDR3 reads TGCGCCAGCAGCTCCGACAGGGTCCACGAGCAGTACTTC. Encoded protein: CASSSDRVHEQYF.